Below, one TCR beta chain is given with its context. What it binds is not known. V was trimmed by 3 bases and J by 5 bases, leaving 19 bases between them. Germline CDR1 reads SGHTA; CDR2 reads FQGTGA. The CDR3 sequence is 17 residues long. Measured with immunoSEQ multiplex PCR; TCRdb has only the in-frame clones, and not every one. The sample shows around 450,000 clones, approximately 88% of them seen only once. Documented treatment: roughly 18 received Ad26.COV2.S at low or high dose, single or two shots; about 5 received placebo; per-sample allocation not given. The samples were gathered on day 63 after the first injection of vaccine or placebo. This sample is part of a study of Ad26.COV2.S vaccination and SARS-CoV-2 variants. Study results and limitations: After vaccination, substantial breadth of spike-specific CD8+ and CD4+ responses was reported. Placebo recipients had lower spike-specific TCR breadth than vaccine recipients.

The source material was peripheral blood, sampled in a trial of Ad26.COV2.S vaccine versus placebo. The chain has TRBV7-3 and TRBJ2-2; possibly TRBD2 for D (6 bases). The clonotype was recovered from a person aged 18-65 years who received the Ad26.COV2.S COVID-19 vaccine or a placebo. The CDR3 region is CASSFLGGTLSTGELFF. The DNA for the CDR3 is TGTGCCAGCAGCTTCCTTGGGGGGACTCTCTCGACCGGGGAGCTGTTTTTT.